These 4 T cell receptor beta chains came from one sample sequenced in a study of shared clonotypes between healthy human individuals. Naive CD8 cells lacked CD45RO and underwent positive selection for CCR7, leaving out terminally differentiated effector memory CD45RA+ cells. Sequencing was performed with immunoSEQ multiplex PCR; in TCRdb, only in-frame clones are kept and a portion is missing. The data hold about 700,000 clones, with 92% observed a single time. Sequencing input: naive CD8+ T cells sorted from blood. These receptor sequences come from a man younger than 40 in good health.

The chain employs TRBV7-9 and TRBJ2-7; 11 bases fit TRBD2. The CDR3 is 15 residues long. Germline loops: CDR1 SEHNR, CDR2 FQNEAQ (reference sequence). V dropped 1 base and J dropped 3; count of bases not matched to a gene: 2. Here the CDR3 reads CASSLDGTSGYEQYF. The CDR3 coding sequence is TGTGCCAGCAGCTTAGACGGGACTAGCGGCTACGAGCAGTACTTC.

The chain carries TRBV7-9 and TRBJ2-1; D ambiguous. V was clipped by 4 bases and J by 8 bases, with 15 bases between them. Looked up from germline, CDR1 is SEHNR and CDR2 is FQNEAQ (reference sequence). This CDR3 has 14 amino acids. DNA of the CDR3: TGTGCCAGCAGCTCCCCGCTAGTTTCCCATGAGCAGTTCTTC. Translation: CASSSPLVSHEQFF. The full variable domain, its missing parts supplied by reference TRBV7-9 and TRBJ2-1, is DTGVSQNPRHKITKRGQNVTFRCDPISEHNRLYWYRQTLGQGPEFLTYFQNEAQLEKSRLLSDRFSAERPKGSFSTLEIQRTEQGDSAMYLCASSSPLVSHEQFFGPGTRLTVL.

The gene calls are TRBV28 and TRBJ1-5; D is perhaps TRBD1 (5 bases). Germline assignment: CDR1 MDHEN and CDR2 SYDVKM. The CDR3 loop spans 13 amino acids. V lost 5 bases to trimming and J lost 2 bases, with 7 bases between them. Written as DNA, the CDR3 is TGTGCCAGCAGTGGGGCTGGCAATCAGCCCCAGCATTTT. Translated: CASSGAGNQPQHF.

Of note for this clone: One end of the junction fails to match germline, which may point to a read error. This rearrangement joins TRBV18 to TRBJ2-4, with D unresolved. Germline CDR1 and CDR2: KGHSH and LQKENI. The CDR3 loop spans 17 amino acids. In nucleotides, the CDR3 is TGTGCCAGCTCACCTTTCCCCCCAGACCGCCCCAAAAACACTCAGTACTTC. Translation: CASSPFPPDRPKNTQYF.